A single sample is the source of the 12 T cell receptor beta chains below, sequenced in a study of cytomegalovirus exposure and HLA in healthy donors. The PCR had 60 Vbeta and 13 Jbeta primers. Generated by immunoSEQ multiplex PCR, the TCRdb table keeps only in-frame clones and is missing some. The table lists fewer than 200,000 clones, roughly 80% of them singletons. Material for sequencing was PBMCs. The source is a man aged 30 to 45 in good health and CMV-seronegative.

CDR3 loop: CASSPGTSVVTQYF. CDR3 sequence (DNA): TGTGCCAGCTCACCAGGGACTAGCGTAGTTACCCAGTACTTC. This rearrangement joins TRBV18 to TRBJ2-5, with 10 nucleotides matching TRBD2. This CDR3 contains 14 residues. Germline lookup yields CDR1 KGHSH and CDR2 LQKENI. V shed 2 bases and J 8 bases; nucleotides not matched to a gene: 5.

This clone was counted only a few times. The sample contains more than one DNA sequence encoding this CDR3. The chain is built from TRBV27 and TRBJ2-7; possibly TRBD2 for D (5 bases). The germline V gene has CDR1 MNHEY and CDR2 SMNVEV (reference sequence). Trimming cost V 6 bases and J 3 bases, with 18 bases left between them. This CDR3 has 15 amino acids. The CDR3, as DNA: TGTGCCAGCAGACCCCCGGGAAGCGGTCTCTACGAGCAGTACTTC. Its translation is CASRPPGSGLYEQYF.

The chain joins TRBV28 to TRBJ1-2; unclear D gene. This CDR3 has 12 residues. CDR1 and CDR2 (germline): MDHEN, SYDVKM. The V end lost 5 bases, the J end lost 8 bases, and 12 bases lay between the germline ends. The CDR3 spells CASSPPGEGYTF. The DNA for the CDR3 is TGTGCCAGCAGTCCCCCCGGGGAGGGCTACACCTTC.

This clone is a singleton in its sample. The rearrangement uses TRBV30 and TRBJ1-5; maybe TRBD1 (5 bases). The CDR3 consists of 13 residues. Per the germline V gene, CDR1 is GTSNPN and CDR2 is SVGIG (reference sequence). V was pared by 2 bases and J by 4 bases, with 9 bases between. CDR3 sequence reads: CAWSQTVNQPQHF. The CDR3 DNA is TGTGCCTGGAGTCAGACAGTTAATCAGCCCCAGCATTTT.

This rearrangement joins TRBV30 to TRBJ1-3, with TRBD1 as a possible D gene (6 bases). V was cut by 2 bases and J by 0 bases, with 11 bases left in between. Germline V gives CDR1 GTSNPN, CDR2 SVGIG (reference sequence). This CDR3 has 15 amino acids. The CDR3 loop is CAWSRDNLSGNTIYF. As DNA, the CDR3 is TGTGCCTGGAGTCGGGACAACCTCTCTGGAAACACCATATATTTT.

The chain employs TRBV6-5 and TRBJ1-4; 8 bases match TRBD1. Germline-derived CDR1 and CDR2 are MNHEY and SVGAGI. Germline trimming cut 6 bases from V and 5 bases from J; bases unmatched to any gene: 5. The CDR3 is made up of 14 amino acids. The chain's CDR3 is CASSQRTGNEKLFF. The CDR3 DNA reads as TGTGCCAGCAGCCAACGGACAGGGAATGAAAAACTGTTTTTT.

The chain has TRBV27 and TRBJ1-6; D is unresolved. The CDR3 loop spans 14 amino acids. V was pared by 6 bases and J by 6 bases, with 12 bases between. Germline CDR1 and CDR2: MNHEY and SMNVEV (reference sequence). DNA of the CDR3: TGTGCCAGCAGGCGAGCCTCCGGTAATTCACCCCTCCACTTT. Its translation is CASRRASGNSPLHF.

The chain uses TRBV18 and TRBJ1-1; no definite D call. Germline CDR1 is KGHSH and CDR2 is LQKENI. CDR3 length: 15 residues. V was pared by 3 bases and J by 1 base, with 12 bases between. The CDR3 region is CASSPSLAGNTEAFF. The CDR3 nucleotides are TGTGCCAGCTCACCTTCTCTGGCGGGGAACACTGAAGCTTTCTTT.

The chain employs TRBV20-1 and TRBJ1-2; D unresolved. Deletions cut 5 bases from V and 7 bases from J, with 11 bases between. CDR1 is DFQATT and CDR2 is SNEGSKA in the germline V gene (reference sequence). The CDR3 has 11 residues. The DNA for the CDR3 is TGCAGTGCTCCCGCGTACGCTGGCTACACCTTC. Protein sequence: CSAPAYAGYTF.

The V and J genes are TRBV10-3 and TRBJ2-1; 8 nucleotides line up with TRBD2. CDR1 is ENHRY, CDR2 SYGVKD, per germline. This CDR3 is built from 15 residues. Losses at the gene ends were 2 bases for V and 5 bases for J; bases not matched to a gene: 5. This chain's CDR3 is CAISEGRRGDNEQFF. The CDR3 DNA sequence: TGTGCCATCAGTGAGGGTCGGCGGGGGGACAATGAGCAGTTCTTC.

As DNA, the CDR3 is TGCGCCAGCAGCTTGGCAGGGCTCCGTTATAATTCACCCCTCCACTTT. This sequence encodes CASSLAGLRYNSPLHF. This rearrangement joins TRBV5-1 to TRBJ1-6, with D tentatively TRBD1 (5 bases). The V and J ends lost 0 bases and 4 bases respectively, with 11 bases between them. The CDR3 contains 16 residues. Per germline, CDR1 SGHRS and CDR2 YFSETQ.

This sequence joins TRBV7-9 and TRBJ2-7; 9 positions agree with TRBD1. V dropped 5 bases and J dropped 2; count of bases not matched to a gene: 4. CDR3 size: 14 residues. Per the germline V gene, CDR1 is SEHNR and CDR2 is FQNEAQ (reference sequence). CDR3 sequence (DNA): TGTGCCAGCAGCGGGACAGGGACCACCTACGAGCAGTACTTC. It specifies CASSGTGTTYEQYF.